This is a list of T cell receptor beta chains from one sample in a study of OX40 agonist ivuxolimab in advanced cancers. Sequenced by immunoSEQ multiplex PCR; TCRdb stores in-frame clones only, minus some. The sample has about 18,000 clones; roughly 72% are singletons. Sequences were derived from CD4+ or CD8+ T cells sorted from blood, sampled in a trial of the OX40 agonist ivuxolimab. The receptors were sampled from an adult with an advanced solid tumor such as melanoma, head and neck, liver or kidney cancer. Each CDR3 is given without its conserved first and last residue. Fields, in order: V gene, J gene, CDR3 protein.

TRBV7-9	TRBJ1-5	ASSPAGLGNQPQH
TRBV28	TRBJ1-1	ASSQTGGTEAF
TRBV5-5	TRBJ2-1	ASSLDVGGRNEQF
TRBV9	TRBJ2-2	ASSVLVGGTGELF
TRBV27	TRBJ1-2	ASSLVGGRVYGYT
TRBV18	TRBJ1-1	ASSSTGGYTEAF
TRBV19	TRBJ1-2	ASSIISGNYGYT
TRBV28	TRBJ2-7	ASSFERFEQY
TRBV7-2	TRBJ1-6	ASSLSLATYNSPLH
TRBV4-1	TRBJ1-2	ASSQGDTSLYGYT
TRBV5-1	TRBJ1-2	ASSLPASTGGYT
TRBV7-9	TRBJ1-4	ASSQGQTTNEKLF
TRBV7-2	TRBJ2-3	ASSLELVGDTQY
TRBV27	TRBJ2-1	ASSLGGLAGRSYNEQF
TRBV9	TRBJ2-1	ASSASGGTYNEQF
TRBV28	TRBJ2-7	ASSLAYEQY
TRBV11-2	TRBJ2-7	ASSLETSGSPYEQY
TRBV29-1	TRBJ2-7	SVGSGYHYEQY
TRBV5-1	TRBJ2-7	ASSLVDGAPVGIGYEQY
TRBV14	TRBJ1-1	ASSQDPAIVEAF
TRBV5-4	TRBJ1-1	ASSSILNSNTEAF